This TCR beta chain was found in a study of T cell responses to AZD1222 COVID-19 vaccine (dated by TCRdb to the early 2020s). For context, the study as a whole: A total of approximately 240 trial participants underwent TCR sequencing, of whom about 210 received two doses of AZD1222 and about 26 received two doses of the MenACWY control vaccine. Trial participants were enrolled into age subgroups of 18-55, 56-69 and 70-plus years, which contained roughly 140, 27 and 60 TCR-sequenced participants, respectively. Results the study describes overall, beyond this receptor: Conclusions about previously exposed vaccinees are limited because only five to seven AZD1222 recipients were SARS-CoV-2 seropositive at baseline. Nearly half of unique spike-specific TCRs reportedly recognized epitopes outside regions mutated in the B.1.351 and B.1.1.7 variants. Because no day 14 peak-response samples were available, the repertoires could be characterized only after the peak T cell response. The whole spike protein was spanned by vaccine-associated CD4 TCRs, and dominant responses were seen in regions 160-218 and 743-854. After two AZD1222 doses, both the breadth and the depth of spike-specific TCRs were significantly higher than at day 0 and than in MenACWY recipients. Participants were mostly white British and included more females than males, and it was suggested by the authors that clonal diversity may have been underestimated. The 56-69-year group was small, and its depth increase did not reach significance, likely because of low power.

As for this clone: This receptor's antigen is unknown. The record has no base qualities; no much larger clone is one base away.

The CDR3 regions of human TCRbeta chains were analyzed by immunosequencing. Under the source paper's analysis protocol: Repertoire TCRs were matched against a reference library of SARS-CoV-2-specific TCRs generated with the MIRA antigen-specificity platform. Breadth was defined as the fraction of unique TCRs that were SARS-CoV-2-associated. Depth was defined as the fraction of total T cells that were SARS-CoV-2-associated. Each spike-specific TCR was assigned to its reactive spike region and to a CD4 or CD8 class using the MIRA data. Log10-transformed breadth and depth values were compared by one-way ANOVA with Sidak's multiple comparisons tests. TCRdb provides this immuneACCESS table in a form limited to in-frame rearrangements. Some clones are lacking; in checked studies, under half of them reflect an unresolved V gene, and why the rest are absent is not known. That table furnishes V, J and clone size, whereas the DNA furnished D and trimming. Counted in this sample were roughly 150,000 clones; around nine tenths of them appeared once. Roughly 1.1% of the sample goes to the ten largest clones.

The CDR3, from cysteine to phenylalanine, totals 17 residues. The CDR3 DNA has 51 bases and is translated from base 1. CDR1 SGHDT and CDR2 YYEEEE are derived from the germline V gene. The junction carries 20 bases between V and J, which are trimmed by 4 bases and 0 bases respectively. The time point label, as the study defines it: about 28 days (+/-7) after the second vaccine dose. AZD1222 recipients whose second dose came at about 4 weeks and those whose second dose came at about 12 weeks were combined into one group, since spike-specific TCR depth and breadth did not differ between the two schedules. Samples from vaccinated people were obtained from the UK trials COV001 and COV002, which included a single-blind randomized controlled phase 2/3 trial of AZD1222 (ChAdOx1 nCoV-19) in healthy adults. For TCRbeta chain sequencing, PBMC samples from trial participants were taken at day 0 and at day 28 after the second dose.

The sequence came from an adult who received the AZD1222 COVID-19 vaccine. This chain is built from TRBV5-6 and TRBJ2-7; TRBD2 is a weak D gene call, 5 bases matching. The material was peripheral blood, obtained 28 days after the second AZD1222 dose. The DNA reads TGTGCCAGCAGCCACCTGGCGGGCAGGCCGAACTCCTACGAGCAGTACTTC. Translated, it reads CASSHLAGRPNSYEQYF.